Sequencing of this T cell receptor (beta chain) was carried out in a study of blood T cell repertoires in COVID-19. Libraries were prepared by immunoSEQ multiplex PCR; TCRdb keeps only in-frame clonotypes and omits some of them. The sample consists of roughly 79,000 clones, about 85% of them appearing once. This CDR3 contains 15 residues. CDR1 is SGHTA and CDR2 is FQGNSA in the germline V gene. Trimming shortened V by 5 bases and J by 5 bases, and 18 bases separated the two germline ends. The sequenced sample consisted of peripheral blood. The source of this sequence is a man in his sixties with active or convalescent COVID-19. This chain joins TRBV7-2 and TRBJ2-5, with a weak D call TRBD2 (7 bases). The CDR3 spells CASSAKGGPTETQYF. The CDR3 DNA is TGTGCCAGCAGCGCCAAGGGGGGGCCGACGGAGACCCAGTACTTC.